This paragraph covers one T cell receptor beta chain sequence. Antigen: not known. This entry is derived from a study of PD-1 blockade in classical Hodgkin lymphoma. Study information: Administration of nivolumab to patients was at 3 mg/kg intravenously every 2 weeks. Whole-study findings and limits: Baseline TCR diversity was reportedly lower in newly diagnosed patients than in healthy donors. It was reported as lower still in relapsed/refractory patients.

All trial patients relapsed after autologous stem cell transplantation. Classifying best responses yielded complete response, partial response or progressive disease. The CDR3 is made up of 14 amino acids. Trimming took 4 bases from V and 8 from J; bases not matched to a gene: 7. Germline V CDR1 and CDR2: SGHRS, YFSETQ. The protocol was immunoSEQ multiplex PCR, while the TCRdb copy is restricted to in-frame clones and leaves out a portion. Altogether tens of thousands of clones are present, 80% to 90% being singletons, with the ten largest covering over 14%. The J gene is TRBJ2-1, the V gene TRBV5-1; 9 positions match TRBD1. This TCR was recovered from a human donor with classical Hodgkin lymphoma. The sample in question was peripheral blood mononuclear cells (PBMCs), obtained at baseline. The chain's CDR3 is CASSVGQGKDEQFF. CDR3 coding DNA: TGCGCCAGCAGCGTTGGACAGGGGAAGGATGAGCAGTTCTTC.